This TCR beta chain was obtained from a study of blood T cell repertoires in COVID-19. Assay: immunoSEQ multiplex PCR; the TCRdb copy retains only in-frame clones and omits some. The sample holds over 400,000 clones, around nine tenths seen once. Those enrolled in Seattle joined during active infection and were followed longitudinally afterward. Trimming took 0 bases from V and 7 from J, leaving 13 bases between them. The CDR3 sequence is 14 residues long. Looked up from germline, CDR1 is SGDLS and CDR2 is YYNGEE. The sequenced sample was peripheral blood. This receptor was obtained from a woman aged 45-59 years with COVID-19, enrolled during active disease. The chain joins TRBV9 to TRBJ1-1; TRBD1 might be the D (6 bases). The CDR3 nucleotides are TGTGCCAGCAGCGTAGCTGGGAAGGGGGATGAAGCTTTCTTT. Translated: CASSVAGKGDEAFF.